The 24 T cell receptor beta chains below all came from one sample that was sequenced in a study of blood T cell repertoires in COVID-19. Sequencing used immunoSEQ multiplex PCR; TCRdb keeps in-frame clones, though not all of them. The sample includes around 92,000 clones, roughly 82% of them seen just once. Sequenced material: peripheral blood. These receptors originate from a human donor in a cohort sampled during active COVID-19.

The CDR3 sequence is CASRGSSGYEQYF. The CDR3 nucleotides read TGTGCCAGCAGAGGATCCAGCGGCTACGAGCAGTACTTC. The J gene is TRBJ2-7, the V gene TRBV6-5, with a tentative D call TRBD2 (5 bases). Germline CDR1 is MNHEY and CDR2 is SVGAGI. This CDR3 contains 13 residues. The V gene lost 6 bases and the J gene lost 3 bases, with 12 bases spanning the gap.

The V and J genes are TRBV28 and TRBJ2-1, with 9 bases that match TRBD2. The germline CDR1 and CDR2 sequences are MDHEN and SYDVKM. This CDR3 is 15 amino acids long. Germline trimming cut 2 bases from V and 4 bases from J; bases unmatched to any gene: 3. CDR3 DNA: TGTGCCAGCAGTTTAGGCGGGAGGGCATACAATGAGCAGTTCTTC. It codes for CASSLGGRAYNEQFF.

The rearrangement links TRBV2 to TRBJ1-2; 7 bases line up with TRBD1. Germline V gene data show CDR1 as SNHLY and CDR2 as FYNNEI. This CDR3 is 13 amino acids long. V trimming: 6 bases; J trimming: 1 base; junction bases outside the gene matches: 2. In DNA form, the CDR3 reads TGTGCCAGCAGGGGACAGATTAACTATGGCTACACCTTC. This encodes CASRGQINYGYTF.

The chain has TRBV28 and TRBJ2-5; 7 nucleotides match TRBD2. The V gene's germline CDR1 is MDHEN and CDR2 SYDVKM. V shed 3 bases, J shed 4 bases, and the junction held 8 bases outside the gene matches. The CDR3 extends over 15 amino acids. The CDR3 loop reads CASSLSGIGRETQYF. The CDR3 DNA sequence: TGTGCCAGCAGTTTGAGCGGGATAGGGAGAGAGACCCAGTACTTC.

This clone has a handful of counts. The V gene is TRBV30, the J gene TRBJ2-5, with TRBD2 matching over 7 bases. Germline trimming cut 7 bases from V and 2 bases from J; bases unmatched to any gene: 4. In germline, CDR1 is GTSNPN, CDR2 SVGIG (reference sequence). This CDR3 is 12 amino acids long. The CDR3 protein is CALLAFQETQYF. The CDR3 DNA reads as TGTGCCTTACTAGCGTTTCAAGAGACCCAGTACTTC.

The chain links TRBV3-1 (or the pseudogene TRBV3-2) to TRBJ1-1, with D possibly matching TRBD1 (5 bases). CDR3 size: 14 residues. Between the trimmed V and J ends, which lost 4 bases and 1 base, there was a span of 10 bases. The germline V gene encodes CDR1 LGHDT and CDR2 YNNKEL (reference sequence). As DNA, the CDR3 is TGTGCCAGCAGCCCCTCTCAGGGGAACACTGAAGCTTTCTTT. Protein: CASSPSQGNTEAFF.

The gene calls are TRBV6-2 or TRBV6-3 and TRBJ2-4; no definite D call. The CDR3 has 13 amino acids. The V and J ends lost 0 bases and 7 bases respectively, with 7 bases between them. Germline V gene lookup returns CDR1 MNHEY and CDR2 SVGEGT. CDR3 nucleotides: TGTGCCAGCAGTTACTCGAGCCCCAACATTCAGTACTTC. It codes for CASSYSSPNIQYF.

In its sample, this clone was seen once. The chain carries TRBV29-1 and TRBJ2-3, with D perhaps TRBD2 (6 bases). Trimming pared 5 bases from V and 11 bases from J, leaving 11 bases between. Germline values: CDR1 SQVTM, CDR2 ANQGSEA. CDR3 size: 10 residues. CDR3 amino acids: CSVREVKQYF. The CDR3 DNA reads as TGCAGCGTTAGGGAGGTTAAGCAGTATTTT.

CDR3 DNA: TGTGCCAGCAGTTACTCTTACAGGGCAGGCACTGAAGCTTTCTTT. Protein product: CASSYSYRAGTEAFF. The rearrangement joins TRBV6-2 or TRBV6-3 to TRBJ1-1; a weak D match, TRBD1 (6 bases). The V end lost 0 bases, the J end lost 4 bases, and 12 bases lay between the germline ends. The germline CDR1 and CDR2 sequences are MNHEY and SVGEGT. The CDR3 totals 15 residues.

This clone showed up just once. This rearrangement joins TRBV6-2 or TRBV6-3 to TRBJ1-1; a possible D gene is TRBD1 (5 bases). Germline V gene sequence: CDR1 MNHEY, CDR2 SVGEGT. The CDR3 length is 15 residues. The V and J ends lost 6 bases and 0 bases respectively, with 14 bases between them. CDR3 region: CASSPRDSLNTEAFF. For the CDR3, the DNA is TGTGCCAGCAGCCCTCGGGACTCTCTGAACACTGAAGCTTTCTTT.

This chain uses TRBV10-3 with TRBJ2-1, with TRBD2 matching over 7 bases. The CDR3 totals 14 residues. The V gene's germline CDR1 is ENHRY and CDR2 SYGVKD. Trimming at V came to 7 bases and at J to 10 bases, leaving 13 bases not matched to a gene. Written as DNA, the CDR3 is TGTGCCATCACAGTCGGGGCGGGAGTAGCCGAGCAGTTCTTC. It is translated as CAITVGAGVAEQFF.

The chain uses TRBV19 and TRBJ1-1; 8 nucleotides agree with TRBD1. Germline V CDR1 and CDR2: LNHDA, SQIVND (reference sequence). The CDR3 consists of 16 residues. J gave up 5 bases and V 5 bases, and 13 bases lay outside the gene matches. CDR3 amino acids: CASSARQGFIGTEAFF. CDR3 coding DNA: TGTGCCAGTAGTGCCCGACAGGGGTTTATCGGGACTGAAGCTTTCTTT. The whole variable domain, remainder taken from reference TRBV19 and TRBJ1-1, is DGGITQSPKYLFRKEGQNVTLSCEQNLNHDAMYWYRQDPGQGLRLIYYSQIVNDFQKGDIAEGYSVSREKKESFPLTVTSAQKNPTAFYLCASSARQGFIGTEAFFGQGTRLTVV.

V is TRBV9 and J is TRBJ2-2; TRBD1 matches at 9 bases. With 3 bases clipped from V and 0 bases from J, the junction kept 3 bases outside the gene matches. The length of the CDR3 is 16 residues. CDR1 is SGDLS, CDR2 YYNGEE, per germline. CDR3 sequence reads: CASSATGGPNTGELFF. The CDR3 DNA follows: TGTGCCAGCAGCGCCACAGGGGGCCCGAACACCGGGGAGCTGTTTTTT.

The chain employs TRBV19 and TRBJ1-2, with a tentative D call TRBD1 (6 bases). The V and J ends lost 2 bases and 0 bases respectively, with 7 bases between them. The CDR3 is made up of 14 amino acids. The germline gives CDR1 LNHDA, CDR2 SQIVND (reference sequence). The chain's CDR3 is CASSITGTNYGYTF. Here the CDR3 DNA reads TGTGCCAGTAGTATAACAGGGACTAACTATGGCTACACCTTC. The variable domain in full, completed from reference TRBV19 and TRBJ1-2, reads DGGITQSPKYLFRKEGQNVTLSCEQNLNHDAMYWYRQDPGQGLRLIYYSQIVNDFQKGDIAEGYSVSREKKESFPLTVTSAQKNPTAFYLCASSITGTNYGYTFGSGTRLTVV.

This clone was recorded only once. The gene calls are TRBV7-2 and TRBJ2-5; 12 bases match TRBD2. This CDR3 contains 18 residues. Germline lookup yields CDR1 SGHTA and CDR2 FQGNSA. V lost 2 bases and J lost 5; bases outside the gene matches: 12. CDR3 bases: TGTGCCAGCAGCTTAATACTAGCGGGGGGCGGAGTACTGGAGACCCAGTACTTC. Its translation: CASSLILAGGGVLETQYF. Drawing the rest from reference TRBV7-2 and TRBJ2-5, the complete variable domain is GAGVSQSPSNKVTEKGKDVELRCDPISGHTALYWYRQSLGQGLEFLIYFQGNSAPDKSGLPSDRFSAERTGGSVSTLTIQRTQQEDSAVYLCASSLILAGGGVLETQYFGPGTRLLVL.

The CDR3 reads CSASSRVSYNEQFF. The CDR3 nucleotides read TGCAGTGCTAGTTCCCGAGTTTCTTACAATGAGCAGTTCTTC. The chain links TRBV20-1 to TRBJ2-1; no clear D. Trimming removed 3 bases from V and 4 bases from J, with 13 bases in between. This CDR3 has 14 amino acids. Germline assignment: CDR1 DFQATT and CDR2 SNEGSKA (reference sequence).

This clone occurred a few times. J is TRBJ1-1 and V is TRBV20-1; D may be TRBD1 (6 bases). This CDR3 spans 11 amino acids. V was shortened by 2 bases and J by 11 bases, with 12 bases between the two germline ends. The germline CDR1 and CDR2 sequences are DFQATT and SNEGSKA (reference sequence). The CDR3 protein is CSARIGQKAFF. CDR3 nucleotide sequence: TGCAGTGCTAGAATAGGACAGAAGGCTTTCTTT.

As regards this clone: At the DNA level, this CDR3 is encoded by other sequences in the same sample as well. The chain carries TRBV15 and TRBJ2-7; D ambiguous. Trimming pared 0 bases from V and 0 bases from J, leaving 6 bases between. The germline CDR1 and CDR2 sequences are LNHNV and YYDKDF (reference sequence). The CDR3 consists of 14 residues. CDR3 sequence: CATSRDRSSYEQYF. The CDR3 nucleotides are TGTGCCACCAGCAGAGACAGAAGCTCCTACGAGCAGTACTTC.

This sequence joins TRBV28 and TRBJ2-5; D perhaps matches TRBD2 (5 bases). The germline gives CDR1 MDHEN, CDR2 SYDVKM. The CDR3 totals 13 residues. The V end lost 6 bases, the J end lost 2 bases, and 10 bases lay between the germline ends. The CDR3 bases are TGTGCCAGCAGGGGTAGCGTGCAAGAGACCCAGTACTTC. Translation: CASRGSVQETQYF.

In DNA form, the CDR3 reads TGTGCCAGCAGCTTAGGGTACAGGACCAACTATGGCTACACCTTC. It is translated as CASSLGYRTNYGYTF. This chain joins TRBV13 and TRBJ1-2; D perhaps matches TRBD1 (5 bases). The V and J ends lost 0 bases and 2 bases respectively, with 10 bases between them. This CDR3 is 15 amino acids long. From germline, CDR1 is PRHDT and CDR2 FYEKMQ (reference sequence).

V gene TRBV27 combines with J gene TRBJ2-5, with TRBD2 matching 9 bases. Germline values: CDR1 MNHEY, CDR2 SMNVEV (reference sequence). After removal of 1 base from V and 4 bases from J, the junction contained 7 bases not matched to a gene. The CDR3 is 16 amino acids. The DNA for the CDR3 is TGTGCCAGCAGTTTATGGGGCGGGGGGGAAGGAGAGACCCAGTACTTC. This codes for CASSLWGGGEGETQYF.

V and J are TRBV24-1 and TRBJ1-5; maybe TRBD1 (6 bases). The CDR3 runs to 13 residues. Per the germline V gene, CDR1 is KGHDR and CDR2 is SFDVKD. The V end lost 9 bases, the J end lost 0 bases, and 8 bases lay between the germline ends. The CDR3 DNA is TGTGCCACCGCAGGGGATAGCAATCAGCCCCAGCATTTT. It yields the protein CATAGDSNQPQHF.

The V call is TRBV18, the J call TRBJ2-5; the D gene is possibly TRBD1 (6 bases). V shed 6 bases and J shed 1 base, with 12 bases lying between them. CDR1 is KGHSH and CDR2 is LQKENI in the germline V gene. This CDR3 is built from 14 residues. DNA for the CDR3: TGTGCCAGCTCTCTCACAGGGACCCAAGAGACCCAGTACTTC. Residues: CASSLTGTQETQYF.

CDR3 protein: CASSLGQGGTEAFF. In nucleotides, the CDR3 is TGTGCCAGCAGCCTAGGACAGGGAGGCACTGAAGCTTTCTTT. The rearrangement links TRBV27 to TRBJ1-1, with 8 positions matching TRBD1. Germline V gene data show CDR1 as MNHEY and CDR2 as SMNVEV (reference sequence). The CDR3 consists of 14 residues. V gave up 6 bases and J gave up 4 bases; unmatched junction bases: 7.